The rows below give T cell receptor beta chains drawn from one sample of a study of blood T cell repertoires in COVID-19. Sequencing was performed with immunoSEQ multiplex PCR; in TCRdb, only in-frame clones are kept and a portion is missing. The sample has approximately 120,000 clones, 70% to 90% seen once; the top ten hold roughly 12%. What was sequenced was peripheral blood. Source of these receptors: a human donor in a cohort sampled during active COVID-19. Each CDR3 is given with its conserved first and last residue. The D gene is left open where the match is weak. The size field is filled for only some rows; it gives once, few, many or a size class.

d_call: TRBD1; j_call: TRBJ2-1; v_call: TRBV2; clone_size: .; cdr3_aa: CASRGTGGVIDEQFF; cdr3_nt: TGTGCCAGCAGGGGGACAGGGGGCGTTATCGATGAGCAGTTCTTC
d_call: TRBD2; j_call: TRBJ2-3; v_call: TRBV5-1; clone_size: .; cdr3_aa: CASSLEGAGGGFTDTQYF; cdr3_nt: TGCGCCAGCAGCTTGGAAGGGGCCGGCGGGGGTTTCACAGATACGCAGTATTTT
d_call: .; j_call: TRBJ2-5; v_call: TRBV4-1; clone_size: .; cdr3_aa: CASSQDHREQETQYF; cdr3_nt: TGCGCCAGCAGCCAAGATCACAGGGAACAAGAGACCCAGTACTTC
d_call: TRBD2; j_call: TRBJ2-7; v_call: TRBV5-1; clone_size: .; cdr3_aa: CASSLNSGGPSYEQYF; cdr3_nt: TGCGCCAGCAGCTTAAATAGCGGGGGACCCTCCTACGAGCAGTACTTC
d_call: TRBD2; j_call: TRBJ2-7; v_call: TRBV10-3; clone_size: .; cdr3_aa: CAISGRWTSGGAPEQYF; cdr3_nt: TGTGCCATCAGTGGGAGGTGGACTAGCGGGGGGGCCCCCGAGCAGTACTTC
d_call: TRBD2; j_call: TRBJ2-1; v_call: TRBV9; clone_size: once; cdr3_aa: CASSALAGVYNEQFF; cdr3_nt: TGTGCCAGCAGCGCACTAGCGGGGGTTTACAATGAGCAGTTCTTC
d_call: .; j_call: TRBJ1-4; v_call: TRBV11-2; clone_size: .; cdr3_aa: CASSLGSGDGEKLFF; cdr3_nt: TGTGCCAGCAGCTTAGGTTCAGGGGATGGCGAAAAACTGTTTTTT
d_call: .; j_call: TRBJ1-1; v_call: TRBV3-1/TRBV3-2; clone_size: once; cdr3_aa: CASSQQGTEAFF; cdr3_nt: TGTGCCAGCAGCCAGCAGGGCACTGAAGCTTTCTTT
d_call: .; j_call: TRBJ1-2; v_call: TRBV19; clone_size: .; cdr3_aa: CASSRRGGTLSYGYTF; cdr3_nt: TGTGCCAGTAGTCGGAGGGGAGGTACTCTGTCCTACGGCTACACCTTC
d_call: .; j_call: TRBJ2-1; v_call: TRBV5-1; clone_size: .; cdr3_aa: CASSGGFSYNEQFF; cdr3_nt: TGCGCCAGCAGCGGGGGGTTCTCCTACAATGAGCAGTTCTTC
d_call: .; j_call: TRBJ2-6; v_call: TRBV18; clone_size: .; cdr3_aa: CASSSGAPGANVLTF; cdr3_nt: TGTGCCAGCTCATCAGGGGCCCCGGGAGCCAACGTCCTGACTTTC
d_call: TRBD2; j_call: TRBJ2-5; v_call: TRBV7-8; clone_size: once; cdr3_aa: CASSLLTSGGKETQYF; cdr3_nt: TGTGCCAGCAGCTTACTTACTAGCGGGGGGAAAGAGACCCAGTACTTC
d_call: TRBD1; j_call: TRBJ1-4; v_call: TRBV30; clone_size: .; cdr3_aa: CAWREAGGEKLFF; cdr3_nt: TGTGCCTGGAGGGAGGCAGGGGGTGAAAAACTGTTTTTT
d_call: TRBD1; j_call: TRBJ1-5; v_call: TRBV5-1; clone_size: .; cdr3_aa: CASSHPPGTGAFNQPQHF; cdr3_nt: TGCGCCAGCAGTCATCCGCCGGGGACAGGGGCCTTCAATCAGCCCCAGCATTTT
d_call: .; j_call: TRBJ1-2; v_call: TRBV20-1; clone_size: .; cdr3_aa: CSATRTEGYTF; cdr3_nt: TGCAGTGCTACCCGGACAGAAGGCTACACCTTC
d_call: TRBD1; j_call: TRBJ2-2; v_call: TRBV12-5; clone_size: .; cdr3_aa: CASGLVQRGRGKKTIEHRGAVF; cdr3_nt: TGTGCTAGTGGTTTGGTACAGAGGGGCAGGGGGAAGAAGACCATAGAACACCGGGGAGCTGTTTTT
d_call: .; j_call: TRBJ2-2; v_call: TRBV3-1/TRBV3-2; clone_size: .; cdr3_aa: CASRSLRTGELFF; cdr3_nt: TGTGCCAGCAGGTCACTTCGCACCGGGGAGCTGTTTTTT
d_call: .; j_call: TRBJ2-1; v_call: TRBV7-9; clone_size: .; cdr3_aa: CASSLTAGDNEQFF; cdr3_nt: TGTGCCAGCAGCTTGACGGCAGGGGACAATGAGCAGTTCTTC
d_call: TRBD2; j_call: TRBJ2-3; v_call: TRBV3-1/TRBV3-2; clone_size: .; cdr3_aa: CASSQDPTSPSTDTQYF; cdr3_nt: TGTGCCAGCAGCCAAGATCCGACTAGCCCTAGCACAGATACGCAGTATTTT
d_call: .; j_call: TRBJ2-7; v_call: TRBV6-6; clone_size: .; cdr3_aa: CASAFGVGSYEQYF; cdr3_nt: TGTGCCAGCGCCTTCGGGGTCGGATCCTACGAGCAGTACTTC
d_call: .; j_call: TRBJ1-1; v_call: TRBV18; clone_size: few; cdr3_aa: CASSPLNTEAFF; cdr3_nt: TGTGCCAGCTCACCACTAAACACTGAAGCTTTCTTT
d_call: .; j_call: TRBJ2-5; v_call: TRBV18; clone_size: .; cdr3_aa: CASSLRKLAGETQYF; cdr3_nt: TGTGCCAGCTCACTCCGGAAGCTAGCTGGGGAGACCCAGTACTTC
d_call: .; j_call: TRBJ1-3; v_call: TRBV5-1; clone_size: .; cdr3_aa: CASSLATGPGNTIYF; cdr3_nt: TGCGCCAGCAGCTTGGCAACAGGGCCTGGAAACACCATATATTTT
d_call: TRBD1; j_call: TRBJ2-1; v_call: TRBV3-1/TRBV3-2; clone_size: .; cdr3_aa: CASSLGQGLSYNEQFF; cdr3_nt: TGTGCCAGCAGCTTAGGACAGGGCCTTTCCTACAATGAGCAGTTCTTC
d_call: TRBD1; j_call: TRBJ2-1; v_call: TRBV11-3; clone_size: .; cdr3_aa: CASSNPQSGGVQGEQFF; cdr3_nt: TGTGCCAGCAGCAACCCCCAGTCAGGGGGCGTACAGGGTGAGCAGTTCTTC
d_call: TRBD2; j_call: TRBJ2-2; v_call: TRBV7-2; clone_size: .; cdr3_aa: CASSSQTGTMNGELFF; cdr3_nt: TGTGCCAGCAGCTCTCAGACCGGGACTATGAACGGGGAGCTGTTTTTT
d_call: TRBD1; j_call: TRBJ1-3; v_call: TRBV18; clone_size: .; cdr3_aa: CASSPLDRGVSGNTIYF; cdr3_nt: TGTGCCAGCTCACCCCTGGACAGGGGAGTATCTGGAAACACCATATATTTT
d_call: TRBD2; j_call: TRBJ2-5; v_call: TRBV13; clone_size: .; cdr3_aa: CASSLRGSGGLQETQYF; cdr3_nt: TGTGCCAGCAGCTTACGGGGTAGCGGGGGTCTCCAAGAGACCCAGTACTTC
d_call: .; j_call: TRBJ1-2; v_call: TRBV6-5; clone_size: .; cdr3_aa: CASSYSGTKTHYGYTF; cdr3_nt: TGTGCCAGCAGTTACTCGGGGACAAAAACACACTATGGCTACACCTTC
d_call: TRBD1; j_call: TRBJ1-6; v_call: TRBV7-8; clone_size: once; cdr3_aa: CASSRGTASIYNSPLHF; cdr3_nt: TGTGCCAGCAGCAGGGGGACAGCCAGTATCTATAATTCACCCCTCCACTTT
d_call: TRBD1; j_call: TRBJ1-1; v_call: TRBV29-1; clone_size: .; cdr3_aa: CSVAGQGMTEAFF; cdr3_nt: TGCAGCGTTGCTGGACAGGGGATGACTGAAGCTTTCTTT
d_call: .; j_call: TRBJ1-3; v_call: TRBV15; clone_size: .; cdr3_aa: CATSRDQGAGNTIYF; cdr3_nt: TGTGCCACCAGCAGGGACCAGGGTGCTGGAAACACCATATATTTT
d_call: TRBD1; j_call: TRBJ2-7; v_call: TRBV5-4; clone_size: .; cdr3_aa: CASSSSGTGGYEQYF; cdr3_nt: TGTGCCAGCAGCTCGTCCGGGACAGGGGGCTACGAGCAGTACTTC
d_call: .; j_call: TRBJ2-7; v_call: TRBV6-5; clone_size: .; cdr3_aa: CASSYIGGYEQYF; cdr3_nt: TGTGCCAGCAGTTATATTGGAGGGTACGAGCAGTACTTC
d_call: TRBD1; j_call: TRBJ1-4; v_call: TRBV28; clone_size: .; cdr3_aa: CASRYRGGVEKLFF; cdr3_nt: TGTGCCAGCAGATACAGGGGAGGTGTCGAAAAACTGTTTTTT
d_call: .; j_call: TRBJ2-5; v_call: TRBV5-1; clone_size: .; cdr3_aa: CASSLWGESQETQYF; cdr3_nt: TGCGCCAGCAGCTTGTGGGGGGAGTCCCAAGAGACCCAGTACTTC
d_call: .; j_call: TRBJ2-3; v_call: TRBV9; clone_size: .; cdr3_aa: CASSVGTRQLDTQYF; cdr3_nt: TGTGCCAGCAGCGTAGGGACAAGACAGTTAGATACGCAGTATTTT
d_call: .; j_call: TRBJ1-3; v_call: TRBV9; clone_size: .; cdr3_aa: CASSVGGDYSGNTIYF; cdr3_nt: TGTGCCAGCAGCGTAGGAGGTGACTACTCTGGAAACACCATATATTTT